The entry that follows covers one T cell receptor beta chain sequence. CDR3 length: 15 amino acids. V was pared by 5 bases and J by 7 bases, with 12 bases of the junction left unmatched. Per the germline V gene, CDR1 is KGHSH and CDR2 is LQKENI. This record belongs to a study of T cell changes during pregnancy in multiple sclerosis. Data came from immunoSEQ multiplex PCR; TCRdb stores just in-frame clones and leaves some out. Altogether under 55,000 clones are present, around nine tenths being singletons, with the ten largest covering about 2%. V usage is TRBV18 and J usage is TRBJ2-7, with 9 bases lining up with TRBD1. This sample comprised peripheral blood, obtained in the first trimester of pregnancy. This sequence originates from a female donor with multiple sclerosis, enrolled in a pregnancy study. The CDR3 region has the DNA TGTGCCAGCTCATCATTCCGGGACAGGGTGGGTGAGCAGTACTTC. Amino acid sequence: CASSSFRDRVGEQYF.